This TCR beta chain was found in a study of regulatory T cells in long-lasting Graves disease. Time point defined: newly diagnosed GD, antithyroid drugs for less than 3 months. Isolated PBMC RNA provided the starting material for the TCR library. Arm-PCR of CDR3 regions and iRepertoire HTBI primers were the basis on which TCR beta libraries were built. TCRdb reprocessed the multiplex PCR reads with MiXCR, giving one entry per CDR3 protein. The sample contains around 400,000 distinct CDR3 sequences, 15% of which appear only once. This clonotype was detected many times. The CDR3 is made up of 14 amino acids. Germline CDR1 is MNHEY and CDR2 is SMNVEV (reference sequence). V was cut by 1 base and J by 5 bases, with 9 bases left in between.

The chain uses TRBV27 and TRBJ1-5; unclear D gene. Sequencing used peripheral blood mononuclear cells (PBMCs), obtained at new diagnosis, from a patient treated with antithyroid drugs. The receptor was isolated from a female donor with Graves disease. The CDR3 region has the DNA TGTGCCAGCAGTTTATTTCGGGTAGATCAGCCCCAGCATTTT. Protein: CASSLFRVDQPQHF.